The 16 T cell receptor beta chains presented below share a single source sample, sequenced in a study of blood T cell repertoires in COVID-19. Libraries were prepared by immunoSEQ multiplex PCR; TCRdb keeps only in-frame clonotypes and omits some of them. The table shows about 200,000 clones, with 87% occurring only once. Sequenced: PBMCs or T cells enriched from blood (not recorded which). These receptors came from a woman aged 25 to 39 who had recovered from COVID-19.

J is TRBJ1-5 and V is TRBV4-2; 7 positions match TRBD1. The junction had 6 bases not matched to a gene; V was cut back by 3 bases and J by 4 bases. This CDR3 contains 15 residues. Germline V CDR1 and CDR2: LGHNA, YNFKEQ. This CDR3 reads CASSHYRGRNQPQHF. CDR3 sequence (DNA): TGTGCCAGCAGCCACTACAGGGGTCGAAATCAGCCCCAGCATTTT.

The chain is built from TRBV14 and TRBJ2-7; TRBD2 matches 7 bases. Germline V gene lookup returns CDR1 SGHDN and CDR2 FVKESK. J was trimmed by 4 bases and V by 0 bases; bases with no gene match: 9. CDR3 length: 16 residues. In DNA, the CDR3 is TGTGCCAGCAGCCAAGAGTTAGGACTAGGGTCATACGAGCAGTACTTC. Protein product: CASSQELGLGSYEQYF.

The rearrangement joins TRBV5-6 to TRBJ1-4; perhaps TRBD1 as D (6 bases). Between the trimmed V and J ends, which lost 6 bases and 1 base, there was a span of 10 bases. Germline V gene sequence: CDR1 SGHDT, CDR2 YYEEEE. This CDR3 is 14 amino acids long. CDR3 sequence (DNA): TGTGCCAGCACCTCAGGGGTAACTAATGAAAAACTGTTTTTT. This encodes CASTSGVTNEKLFF.

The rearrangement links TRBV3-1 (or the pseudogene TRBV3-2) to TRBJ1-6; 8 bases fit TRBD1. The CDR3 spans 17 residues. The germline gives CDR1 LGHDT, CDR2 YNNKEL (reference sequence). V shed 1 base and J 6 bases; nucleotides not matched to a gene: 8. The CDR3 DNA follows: TGTGCCAGCAGCCAAGGCCCTGGACAGGGAGGTAATTCACCCCTCCACTTT. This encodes CASSQGPGQGGNSPLHF.

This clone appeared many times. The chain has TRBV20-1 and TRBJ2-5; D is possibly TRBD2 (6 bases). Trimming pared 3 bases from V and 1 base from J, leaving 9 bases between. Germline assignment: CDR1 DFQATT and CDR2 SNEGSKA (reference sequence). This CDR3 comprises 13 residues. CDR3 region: CSASGGLQETQYF. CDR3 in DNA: TGCAGTGCTAGTGGGGGACTCCAAGAGACCCAGTACTTC.

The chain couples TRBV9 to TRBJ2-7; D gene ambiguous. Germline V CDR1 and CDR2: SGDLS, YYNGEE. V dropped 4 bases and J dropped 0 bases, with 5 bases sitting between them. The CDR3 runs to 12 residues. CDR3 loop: CASSPSSYEQYF. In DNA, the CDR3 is TGTGCCAGCAGCCCTAGCTCCTACGAGCAGTACTTC.

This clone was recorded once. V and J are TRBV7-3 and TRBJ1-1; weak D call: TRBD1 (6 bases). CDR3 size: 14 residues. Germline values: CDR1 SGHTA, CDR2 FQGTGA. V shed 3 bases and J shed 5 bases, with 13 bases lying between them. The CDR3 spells CASSFLSGETEAFF. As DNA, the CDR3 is TGTGCCAGCAGCTTCCTATCAGGGGAGACTGAAGCTTTCTTT.

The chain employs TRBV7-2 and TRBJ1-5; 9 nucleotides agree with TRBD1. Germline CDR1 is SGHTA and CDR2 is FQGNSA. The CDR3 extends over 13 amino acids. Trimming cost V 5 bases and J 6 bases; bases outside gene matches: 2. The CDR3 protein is CASSGTGLQPQHF. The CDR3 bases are TGTGCCAGCAGCGGGACAGGGCTTCAGCCCCAGCATTTT.

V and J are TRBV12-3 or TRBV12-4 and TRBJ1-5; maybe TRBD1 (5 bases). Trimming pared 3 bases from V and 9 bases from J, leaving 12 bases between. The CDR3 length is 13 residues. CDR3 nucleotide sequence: TGTGCCAGCAGTTTTGGGGGGAGCGCGCCCCAGCATTTT. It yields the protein CASSFGGSAPQHF.

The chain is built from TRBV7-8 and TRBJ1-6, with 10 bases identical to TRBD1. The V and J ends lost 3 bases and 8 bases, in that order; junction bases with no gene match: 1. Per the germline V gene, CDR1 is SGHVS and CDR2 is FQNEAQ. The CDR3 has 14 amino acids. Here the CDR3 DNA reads TGTGCCAGCAGCTTTGGACAGGGGGATTCACCCCTCCACTTT. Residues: CASSFGQGDSPLHF.

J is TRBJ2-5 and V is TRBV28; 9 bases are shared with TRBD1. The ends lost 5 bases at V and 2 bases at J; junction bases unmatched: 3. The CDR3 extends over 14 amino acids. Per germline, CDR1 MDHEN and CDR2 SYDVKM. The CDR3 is CASSPDRGQETQYF. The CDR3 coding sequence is TGTGCCAGCAGTCCCGACAGGGGGCAAGAGACCCAGTACTTC.

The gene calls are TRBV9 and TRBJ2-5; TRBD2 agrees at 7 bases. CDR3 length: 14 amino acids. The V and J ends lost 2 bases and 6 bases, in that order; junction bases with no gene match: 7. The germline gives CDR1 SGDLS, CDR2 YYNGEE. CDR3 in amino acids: CASSVGLAAQTQYF. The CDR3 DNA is TGTGCCAGCAGCGTGGGGCTAGCGGCGCAGACCCAGTACTTC.

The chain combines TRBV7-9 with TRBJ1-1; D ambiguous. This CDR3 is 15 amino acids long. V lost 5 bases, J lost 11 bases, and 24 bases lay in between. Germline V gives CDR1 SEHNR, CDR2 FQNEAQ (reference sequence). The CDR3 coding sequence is TGTGCCAGCAGCCCACTCTCCGGCGCGAGGTCTACTGCTTTCTTT. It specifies CASSPLSGARSTAFF. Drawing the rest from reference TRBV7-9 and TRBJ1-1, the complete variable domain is DTGVSQNPRHKITKRGQNVTFRCDPISEHNRLYWYRQTLGQGPEFLTYFQNEAQLEKSRLLSDRFSAERPKGSFSTLEIQRTEQGDSAMYLCASSPLSGARSTAFFGQGTRLTVV.

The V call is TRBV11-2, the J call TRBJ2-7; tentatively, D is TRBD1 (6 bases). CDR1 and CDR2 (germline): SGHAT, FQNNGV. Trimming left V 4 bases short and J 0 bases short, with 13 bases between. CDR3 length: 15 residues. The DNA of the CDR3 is TGTGCCAGCAGCTATCCAACGGACAGCTCCTACGAGCAGTACTTC. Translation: CASSYPTDSSYEQYF.

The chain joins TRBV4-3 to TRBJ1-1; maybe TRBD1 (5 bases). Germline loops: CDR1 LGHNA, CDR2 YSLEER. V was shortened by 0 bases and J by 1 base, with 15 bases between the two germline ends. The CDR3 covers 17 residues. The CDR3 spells CASSQDFPRTKNTEAFF. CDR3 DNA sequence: TGCGCCAGCAGCCAAGATTTCCCCCGGACAAAGAACACTGAAGCTTTCTTT.

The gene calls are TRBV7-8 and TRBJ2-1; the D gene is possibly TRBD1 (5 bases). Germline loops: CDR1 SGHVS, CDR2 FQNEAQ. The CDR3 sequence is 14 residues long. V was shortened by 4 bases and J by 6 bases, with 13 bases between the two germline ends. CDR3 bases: TGTGCCAGCAGCTCCCCCGCTGGGGCCAATGAGCAGTTCTTC. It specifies CASSSPAGANEQFF. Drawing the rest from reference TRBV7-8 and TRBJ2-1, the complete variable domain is GAGVSQSPRYKVAKRGQDVALRCDPISGHVSLFWYQQALGQGPEFLTYFQNEAQLDKSGLPSDRFFAERPEGSVSTLKIQRTQQEDSAVYLCASSSPAGANEQFFGPGTRLTVL.